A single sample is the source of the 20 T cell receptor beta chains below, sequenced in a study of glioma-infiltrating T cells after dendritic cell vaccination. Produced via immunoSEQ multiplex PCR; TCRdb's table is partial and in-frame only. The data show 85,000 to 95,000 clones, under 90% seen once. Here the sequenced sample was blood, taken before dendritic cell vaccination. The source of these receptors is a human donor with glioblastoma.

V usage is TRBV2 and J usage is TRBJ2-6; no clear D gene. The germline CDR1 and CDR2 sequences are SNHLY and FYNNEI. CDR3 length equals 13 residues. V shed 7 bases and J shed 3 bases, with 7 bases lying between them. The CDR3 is CASTPGGANVLTF. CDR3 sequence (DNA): TGTGCCAGCACCCCGGGTGGGGCCAACGTCCTGACTTTC.

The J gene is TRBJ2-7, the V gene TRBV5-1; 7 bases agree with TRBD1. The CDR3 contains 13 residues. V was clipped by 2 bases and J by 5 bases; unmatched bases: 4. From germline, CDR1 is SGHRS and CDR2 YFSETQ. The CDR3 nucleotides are TGCGCCAGCAGCTTCCAACAGGGGAACGAGCAGTACTTC. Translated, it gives CASSFQQGNEQYF.

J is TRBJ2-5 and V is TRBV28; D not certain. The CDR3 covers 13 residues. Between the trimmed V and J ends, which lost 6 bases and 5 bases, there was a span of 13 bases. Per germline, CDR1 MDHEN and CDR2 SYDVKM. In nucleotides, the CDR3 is TGTGCCAGCAGCCTGTATGGTGAGGAGACCCAGTACTTC. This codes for CASSLYGEETQYF.

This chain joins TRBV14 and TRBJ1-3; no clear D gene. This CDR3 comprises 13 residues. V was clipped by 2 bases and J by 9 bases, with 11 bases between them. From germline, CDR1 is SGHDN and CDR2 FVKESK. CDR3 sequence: CASSQLAESTIYF. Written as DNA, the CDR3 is TGTGCCAGCAGCCAATTGGCGGAATCCACCATATATTTT.

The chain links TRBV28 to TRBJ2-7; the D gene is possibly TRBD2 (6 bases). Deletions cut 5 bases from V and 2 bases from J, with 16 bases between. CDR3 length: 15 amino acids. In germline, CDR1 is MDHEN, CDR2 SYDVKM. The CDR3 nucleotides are TGTGCCAGCAGTCCGAGACTAGGGGCGACCTACGAGCAGTACTTC. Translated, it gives CASSPRLGATYEQYF.

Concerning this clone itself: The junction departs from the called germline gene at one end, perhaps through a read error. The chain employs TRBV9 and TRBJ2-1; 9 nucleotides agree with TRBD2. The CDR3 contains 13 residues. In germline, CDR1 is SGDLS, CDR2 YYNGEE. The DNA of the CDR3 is TGTGCCAGCAGCGTAGCTAGTGATGGCGGGGGGGTCTTC. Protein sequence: CASSVASDGGGVF.

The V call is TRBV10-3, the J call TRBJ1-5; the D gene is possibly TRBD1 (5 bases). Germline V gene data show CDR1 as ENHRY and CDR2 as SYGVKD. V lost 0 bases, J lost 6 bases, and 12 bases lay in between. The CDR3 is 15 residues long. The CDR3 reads CAISESQGSGQPQHF. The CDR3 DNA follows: TGTGCCATCAGTGAGTCCCAGGGATCGGGTCAGCCCCAGCATTTT.

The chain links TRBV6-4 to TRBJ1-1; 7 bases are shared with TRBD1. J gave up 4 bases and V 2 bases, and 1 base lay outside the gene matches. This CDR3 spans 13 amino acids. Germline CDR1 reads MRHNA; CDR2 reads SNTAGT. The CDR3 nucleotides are TGTGCCAGCAGTGACGGGGACAGCACTGAAGCTTTCTTT. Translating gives CASSDGDSTEAFF.

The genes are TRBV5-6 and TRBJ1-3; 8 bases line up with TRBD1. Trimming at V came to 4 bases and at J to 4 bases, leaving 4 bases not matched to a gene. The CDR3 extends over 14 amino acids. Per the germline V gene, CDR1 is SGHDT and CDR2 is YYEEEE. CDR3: CASSIGQGGNTIYF. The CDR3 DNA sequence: TGTGCCAGCAGCATCGGACAGGGAGGAAACACCATATATTTT.

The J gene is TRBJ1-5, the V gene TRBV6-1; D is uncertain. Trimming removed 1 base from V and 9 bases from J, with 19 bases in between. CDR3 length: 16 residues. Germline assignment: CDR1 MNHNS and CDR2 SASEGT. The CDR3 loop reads CASSEDWPARYGPQHF. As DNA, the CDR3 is TGTGCCAGCAGTGAAGACTGGCCAGCGCGGTATGGGCCCCAGCATTTT.

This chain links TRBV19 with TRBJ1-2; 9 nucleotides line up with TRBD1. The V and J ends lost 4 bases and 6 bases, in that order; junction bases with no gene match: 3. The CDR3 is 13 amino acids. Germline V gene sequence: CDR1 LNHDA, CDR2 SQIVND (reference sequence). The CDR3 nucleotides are TGTGCCAGTAGTAAACGGACAGGGGATGGCTACACCTTC. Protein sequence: CASSKRTGDGYTF.

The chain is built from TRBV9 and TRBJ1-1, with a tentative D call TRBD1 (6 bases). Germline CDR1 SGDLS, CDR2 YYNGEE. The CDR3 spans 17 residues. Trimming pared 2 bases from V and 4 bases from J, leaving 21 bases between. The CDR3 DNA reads TGTGCCAGCAGCGTGGACAGAGGAATCGATTTCATCACTGAAGCTTTCTTT. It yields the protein CASSVDRGIDFITEAFF. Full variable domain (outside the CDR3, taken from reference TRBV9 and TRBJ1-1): DSGVTQTPKHLITATGQRVTLRCSPRSGDLSVYWYQQSLDQGLQFLIQYYNGEERAKGNILERFSAQQFPDLHSELNLSSLELGDSALYFCASSVDRGIDFITEAFFGQGTRLTVV.

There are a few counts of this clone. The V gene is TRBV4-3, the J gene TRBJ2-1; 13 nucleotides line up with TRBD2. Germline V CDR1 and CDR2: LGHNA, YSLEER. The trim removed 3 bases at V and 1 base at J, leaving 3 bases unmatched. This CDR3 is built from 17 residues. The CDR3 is CASSQGLAGLSYNEQFF. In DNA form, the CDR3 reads TGCGCCAGCAGCCAGGGACTAGCGGGGTTATCCTACAATGAGCAGTTCTTC.

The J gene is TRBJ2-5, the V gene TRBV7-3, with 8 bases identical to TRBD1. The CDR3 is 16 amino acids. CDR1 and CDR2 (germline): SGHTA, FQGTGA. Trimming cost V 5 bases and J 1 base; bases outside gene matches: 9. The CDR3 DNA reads TGTGCCAGCAGCAGAGGACAGGGAGGTCTCCAAGAGACCCAGTACTTC. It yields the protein CASSRGQGGLQETQYF.

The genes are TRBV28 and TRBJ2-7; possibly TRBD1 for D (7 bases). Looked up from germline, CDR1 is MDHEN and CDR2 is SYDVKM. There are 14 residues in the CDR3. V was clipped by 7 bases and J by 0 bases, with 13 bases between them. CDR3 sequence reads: CASKNQGGSYEQYF. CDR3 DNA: TGTGCCAGCAAGAATCAGGGGGGCTCCTACGAGCAGTACTTC.

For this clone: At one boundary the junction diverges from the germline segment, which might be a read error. The CDR3 DNA sequence: TGTGCCAGTAGCTTTGGACAGACCGGGAGGGGTAAATACAATGAGCAGTTCTTC. This encodes CASSFGQTGRGKYNEQFF. This chain joins TRBV7-3 and TRBJ2-1, with TRBD2 matching over 8 bases. Per the germline V gene, CDR1 is SGHTA and CDR2 is FQGTGA. The CDR3 has 18 amino acids.

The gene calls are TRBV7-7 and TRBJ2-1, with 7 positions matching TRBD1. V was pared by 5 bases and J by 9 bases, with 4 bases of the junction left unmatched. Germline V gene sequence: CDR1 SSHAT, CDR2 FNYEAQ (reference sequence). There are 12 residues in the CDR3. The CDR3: CASSRDSREQFF. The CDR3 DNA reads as TGTGCCAGCAGCAGGGACAGTCGTGAGCAGTTCTTC.

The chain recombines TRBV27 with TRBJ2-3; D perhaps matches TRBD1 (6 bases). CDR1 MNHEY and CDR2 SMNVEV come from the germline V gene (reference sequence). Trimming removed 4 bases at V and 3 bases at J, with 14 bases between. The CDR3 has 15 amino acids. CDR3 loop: CASSSGQPSTDTQYF. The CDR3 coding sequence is TGTGCCAGCAGTTCAGGACAGCCGAGTACAGATACGCAGTATTTT.

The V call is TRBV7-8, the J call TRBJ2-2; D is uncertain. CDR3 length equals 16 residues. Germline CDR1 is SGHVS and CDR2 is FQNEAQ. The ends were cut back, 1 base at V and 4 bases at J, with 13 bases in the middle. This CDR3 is CASSLVIQSGTGELFF. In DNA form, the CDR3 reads TGTGCCAGCAGCTTAGTAATCCAGTCAGGCACCGGGGAGCTGTTTTTT.

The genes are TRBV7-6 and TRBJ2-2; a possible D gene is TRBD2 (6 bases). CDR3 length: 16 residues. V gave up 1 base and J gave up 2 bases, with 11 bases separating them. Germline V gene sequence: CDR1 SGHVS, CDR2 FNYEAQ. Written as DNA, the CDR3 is TGTGCCAGCAGCTTAGTTGGACTACTCAACACCGGGGAGCTGTTTTTT. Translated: CASSLVGLLNTGELFF.